This record looks at one T cell receptor (beta chain) sequence and its context. Its specificity is unknown. This CDR3 comprises 15 residues. The germline gives CDR1 MNHEY, CDR2 SVGAGI. The germline V and J ends were trimmed by 7 bases and 2 bases, with 17 bases remaining between them. This record belongs to a study of regulatory and conventional T cells in RAG deficiency. The sorted conventional CD4+ T cells were CD25-low and CD127-high, with genomic DNA sequenced. Assay: immunoSEQ multiplex PCR; the TCRdb copy retains only in-frame clones and omits some. Among 20,000 or so clones listed, approximately 93% were seen once. Study-wide findings and caveats: Omenn patients showed >75% Treg-Tconv overlap and shorter CDR3 lengths. RAG-deficient patients showed markedly lower Shannon entropy and higher Simpson indices than control T-cell subsets. Sorted Omenn CD25-high CD127-low cells may not be bona fide Tregs.

This sample was shared with a second study, whose subject was regulatory T cells. As that report states: The primer mix had 52 TRBV and 13 TRBJ primers.

Sequencing was done on a sample of CD4+ T cells sorted from blood. The sequence was collected from a human donor in good health. This chain joins TRBV6-5 and TRBJ1-2; possible D gene TRBD1, 6 bases. CDR3 nucleotides: TGTGCCAGCACCAGACCCTCCCAGGGGAACTATGGCTACACCTTC. Translated, it gives CASTRPSQGNYGYTF.